This T cell receptor beta chain is from a study of beta chain features in type 1 diabetes. Whole-study context: Cell yields, age and gender were similar between patients and healthy donors. Examined across all samples were 90 million to 130 million sorted cells.

Study-wide findings and caveats: In every one of the four CD4+ subsets, TCRB CDR3s were moderately but significantly shorter in Type 1 diabetes patients.

The study reverse transcribed the entire isolated RNA, so it sequenced expressed TCRB transcripts. Libraries were prepared by immunoSEQ multiplex PCR; TCRdb keeps only in-frame clonotypes and omits some of them. Of around 280,000 clones listed, approximately 16% are singletons. Trimming cost V 5 bases and J 2 bases, with 18 bases left between them. Germline V lookup: CDR1 LNHNV, CDR2 YYDKDF (reference sequence). CDR3 length equals 16 residues. Markers CD45RO/CCR7/CD25/CD127/CD95/CD27 served to sort CD4+ naive, central memory, regulatory and stem cell-like memory cells. As to this clone: Its target is unknown.

The clonotype was recovered from a young man with type 1 diabetes. The material sequenced was naive CD4+ T cells from blood. The chain recombines TRBV15 with TRBJ1-2, with D possibly being TRBD1 (6 bases). The CDR3 region is CATSGDLRGSNYGYTF. The CDR3 bases are TGTGCCACCAGCGGGGATCTCAGGGGATCCAACTATGGCTACACCTTC.